Listed here is a single TCR beta chain. The data were obtained in a study of technical replicates of blood from a few donors. The method was immunoSEQ multiplex PCR; TCRdb's version includes in-frame clones alone and lacks a portion of them. The sample consists of about 56,000 clones, about 95% of them appearing once. Trimming removed 6 bases from V and 4 bases from J; junction bases left unmatched: 10. Germline CDR1 SQVTM, CDR2 ANQGSEA. The CDR3 covers 17 residues. The source is a human donor in good health. Some clones in this sample may be carry-over from other donors' samples. This chain connects TRBV29-1 to TRBJ2-2; 14 nucleotides line up with TRBD2. Sequenced: PBMCs. This CDR3 reads CSVTGTSGRGSTGELFF. The CDR3 nucleotides are TGCAGCGTCACTGGGACTAGCGGGAGAGGAAGCACCGGGGAGCTGTTTTTT.